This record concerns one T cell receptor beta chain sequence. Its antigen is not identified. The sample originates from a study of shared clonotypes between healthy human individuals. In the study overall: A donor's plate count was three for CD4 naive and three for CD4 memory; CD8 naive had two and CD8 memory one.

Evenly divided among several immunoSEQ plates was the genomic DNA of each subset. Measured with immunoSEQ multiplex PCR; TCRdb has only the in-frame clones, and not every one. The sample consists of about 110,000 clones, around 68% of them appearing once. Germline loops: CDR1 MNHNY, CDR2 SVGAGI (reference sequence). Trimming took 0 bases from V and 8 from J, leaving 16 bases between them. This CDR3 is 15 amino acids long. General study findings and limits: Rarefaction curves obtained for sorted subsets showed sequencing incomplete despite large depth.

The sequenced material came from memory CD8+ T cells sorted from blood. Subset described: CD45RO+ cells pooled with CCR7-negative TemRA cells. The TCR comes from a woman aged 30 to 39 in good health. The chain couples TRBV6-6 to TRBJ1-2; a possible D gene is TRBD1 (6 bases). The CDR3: CASSYSVNGGDGYTF. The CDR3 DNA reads TGTGCCAGCAGTTACTCGGTTAACGGGGGCGACGGCTACACCTTC.